The 4 T cell receptor beta chains below all came from one sample that was sequenced in a study of Graves' ophthalmopathy and Graves' hyperthyroidism. RNA transcripts provided the template for amplifying TCR beta CDR3 regions. In the first round, RT-PCR was carried out with HTBI primers, and a multiplex PCR formed the second round. TCRdb called the multiplex PCR reads again in MiXCR, with one record for every CDR3 protein. In the table there are around 1,200,000 distinct CDR3 sequences, 36% of which are singletons. Sequenced material: peripheral blood or thyroid tissue (not recorded which). The receptors derive from an adult man with Graves' hyperthyroidism.

The chain has TRBV6-5 and TRBJ1-1; D is uncertain. Germline V lookup: CDR1 MNHEY, CDR2 SVGAGI. This CDR3 is built from 15 residues. Trimming took off 2 bases at V and 2 bases at J, with 12 bases between the two ends. CDR3 DNA: TGTGCCAGCAGTTACGGGTTACAGACCAACACTGAAGCTTTCTTT. Protein sequence: CASSYGLQTNTEAFF.

This clonotype was seen ten or more times. V and J are TRBV2 and TRBJ2-7, with TRBD1 matching 8 bases. Germline trimming cut 7 bases from V and 4 bases from J; bases unmatched to any gene: 15. The germline gives CDR1 SNHLY, CDR2 FYNNEI. The CDR3 sequence is 16 residues long. The CDR3 DNA reads TGTGCCAGCATCCCAATAAATAGACAGGGGACGTACGAGCAGTACTTC. Its protein is CASIPINRQGTYEQYF.

The DNA for the CDR3 is TGCGCCAGCAGCGTACTCCTCGGGCGGACTAAAGAGACCCAGTACTTC. It specifies CASSVLLGRTKETQYF. The chain is built from TRBV5-1 and TRBJ2-5; a weak D match, TRBD2 (6 bases). Germline CDR1 SGHRS, CDR2 YFSETQ. CDR3 length: 16 amino acids. V shed 4 bases and J shed 3 bases, with 19 bases lying between them.

As concerns this clonotype: A much more abundant neighbour one base away suggests this may be a read error. The V gene is TRBV12-3 or TRBV12-4, the J gene TRBJ1-6, with D unclear. This CDR3 comprises 14 residues. This CDR3 reads CAGSLSSSNSPLHF. In DNA form, the CDR3 reads TGTGCCGGCAGCCTCAGTAGTTCAAATTCACCCCTCCACTTT.